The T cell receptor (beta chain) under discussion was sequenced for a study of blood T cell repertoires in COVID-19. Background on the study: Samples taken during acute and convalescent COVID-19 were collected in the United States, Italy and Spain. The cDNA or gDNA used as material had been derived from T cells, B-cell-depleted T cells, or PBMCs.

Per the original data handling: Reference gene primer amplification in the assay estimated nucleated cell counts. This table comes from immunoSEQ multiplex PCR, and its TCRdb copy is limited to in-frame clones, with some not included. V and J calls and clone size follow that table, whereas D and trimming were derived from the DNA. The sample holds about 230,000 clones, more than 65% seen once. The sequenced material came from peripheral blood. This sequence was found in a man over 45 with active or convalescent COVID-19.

This CDR3 reads CASRGTVYGYTF. CDR3 DNA sequence: TGTGCCAGCAGGGGGACAGTCTATGGCTACACCTTC. This chain connects TRBV2 to TRBJ1-2; 7 bases align to TRBD1. V shed 6 bases and J 4 bases; nucleotides not matched to a gene: 2. There are 12 residues in the CDR3. CDR1 is SNHLY and CDR2 is FYNNEI in the germline V gene. The entire variable domain, with the rest obtained from reference TRBV2 and TRBJ1-2, is as follows: EPEVTQTPSHQVTQMGQEVILRCVPISNHLYFYWYRQILGQKVEFLVSFYNNEISEKSEIFDDQFSVERPDGSNFTLKIRSTKLEDSAMYFCASRGTVYGYTFGSGTRLTVV.